This T cell receptor beta chain was obtained from a study of cytomegalovirus exposure and HLA in healthy donors. PCR amplification relied on 60 Vbeta primers (plus 13 Jbeta primers). Repertoires were generated with immunoSEQ multiplex PCR, while TCRdb's copy carries only in-frame clones and drops some. The sample shows about 150,000 clones, about 72% of them seen only once. The CDR3 has 14 amino acids. V gave up 6 bases and J gave up 6 bases; unmatched junction bases: 9. Germline V gene lookup returns CDR1 MNHEY and CDR2 SMNVEV (reference sequence). Donors showed nominal health when sampled, although they likely had unrecorded immune exposures.

The source is a male donor in good health and CMV-seronegative. The rearrangement uses TRBV27 and TRBJ2-7, with TRBD1 identical over 9 bases. Sequenced material: PBMCs. CDR3 bases: TGTGCCAGCAGCCCCGGGACAGGGAGGTTCGAGCAGTACTTC. Translating gives CASSPGTGRFEQYF.